The 8 T cell receptor beta chains reported below all come from one sample, sequenced in a study of blood T cells in healthy people across ages. Then a second PCR, running roughly 7 to 11 cycles, was carried out with a sample-barcoded 5' primer and a J-beta primer mix. TCRdb redid the calling of the 5' RACE reads with MiXCR, one entry per CDR3 protein. Among about 1.4 million distinct CDR3 sequences listed, approximately 59% were seen once. Material for sequencing was blood. The source of these receptors is a man aged 18-30 years in good health.

This clonotype was seen only a few times. V gene TRBV20-1 combines with J gene TRBJ2-7; D ambiguous. V dropped 3 bases and J dropped 0 bases, with 9 bases sitting between them. The CDR3 is 13 residues long. The germline V gene encodes CDR1 DFQATT and CDR2 SNEGSKA (reference sequence). The chain's CDR3 is CSASALSSYEQYF. The DNA for the CDR3 is TGCAGTGCTAGCGCCCTTAGCTCCTACGAGCAGTACTTC.

The rearrangement links TRBV2 to TRBJ1-1; possibly TRBD1 for D (5 bases). The CDR3 length is 17 residues. Deletions cut 6 bases from V and 1 base from J, with 21 bases between. Per germline, CDR1 SNHLY and CDR2 FYNNEI. In DNA, the CDR3 is TGTGCCAGCAGAATGACGGGGGTGAGGAGCTCGAACACTGAAGCTTTCTTT. Amino acids: CASRMTGVRSSNTEAFF.

This chain links TRBV29-1 with TRBJ2-1, with D possibly being TRBD1 (5 bases). The closer fit of TRBJ2-7 to the DNA end suggests the J call may be wrong. Germline-derived CDR1 and CDR2 are SQVTM and ANQGSEA. This CDR3 is built from 13 residues. The CDR3 bases are TGCAGCGTTGAAGGGGGCGCTTCCAATGAGCAGTACTTC. It yields the protein CSVEGGASNEQYF.

The V and J genes are TRBV20-1 and TRBJ2-4; 7 bases are shared with TRBD1. The CDR3 extends over 14 amino acids. V gave up 3 bases and J gave up 3 bases; unmatched junction bases: 5. From germline, CDR1 is DFQATT and CDR2 SNEGSKA (reference sequence). CDR3 nucleotide sequence: TGCAGTGCTAGTCCCGGGACAGACAAAAACATTCAGTACTTC. Translation: CSASPGTDKNIQYF.

The chain couples TRBV12-3 or TRBV12-4 to TRBJ2-1; TRBD2 matches 8 bases. The trim removed 4 bases at V and 2 bases at J, leaving 10 bases unmatched. The CDR3 totals 17 residues. The CDR3 DNA is TGTGCCAGCAGTTCCCCGACTAGCGTACCACCCTACAATGAGCAGTTCTTC. Protein sequence: CASSSPTSVPPYNEQFF.

V is TRBV7-6 and J is TRBJ2-7, with 12 bases matching TRBD1. V was clipped by 5 bases and J by 6 bases; unmatched bases: 5. The CDR3 covers 14 residues. Germline CDR1 is SGHVS and CDR2 is FNYEAQ. The CDR3 region has the DNA TGTGCCAGCAGCAAGGGACAGGGGGCCGCCGAGCAGTACTTC. It is translated as CASSKGQGAAEQYF.

This chain links TRBV7-9 with TRBJ2-1; D call uncertain. Germline V gene lookup returns CDR1 SEHNR and CDR2 FQNEAQ (reference sequence). The CDR3 has 17 residues. Trimming pared 5 bases from V and 1 base from J, leaving 18 bases between. CDR3 in amino acids: CASSLPILSASYNEQFF. CDR3 coding DNA: TGTGCCAGCAGCCTCCCAATTCTATCGGCATCCTACAATGAGCAGTTCTTC.

The gene calls are TRBV20-1 and TRBJ2-3, with 8 bases lining up with TRBD2. Germline-derived CDR1 and CDR2 are DFQATT and SNEGSKA (reference sequence). The V segment lost 0 bases and the J segment 0 bases; nucleotides outside the gene matches: 11. CDR3 length: 18 amino acids. In DNA form, the CDR3 reads TGCAGTGCTAGAGACCCCGCGGGAGGCGGGGTTAGCACAGATACGCAGTATTTT. Translating it yields CSARDPAGGGVSTDTQYF.